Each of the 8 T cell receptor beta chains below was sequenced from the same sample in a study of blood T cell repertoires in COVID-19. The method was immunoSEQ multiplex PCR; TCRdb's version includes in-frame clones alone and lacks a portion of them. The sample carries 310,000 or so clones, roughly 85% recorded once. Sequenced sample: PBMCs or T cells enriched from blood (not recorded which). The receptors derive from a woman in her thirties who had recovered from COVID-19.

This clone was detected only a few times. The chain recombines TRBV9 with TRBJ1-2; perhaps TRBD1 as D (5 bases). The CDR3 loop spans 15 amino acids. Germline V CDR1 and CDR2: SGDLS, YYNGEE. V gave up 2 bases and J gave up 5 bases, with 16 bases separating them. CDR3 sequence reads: CASSVGRGNWYGYTF. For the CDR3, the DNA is TGTGCCAGCAGCGTCGGGAGGGGAAATTGGTATGGCTACACCTTC.

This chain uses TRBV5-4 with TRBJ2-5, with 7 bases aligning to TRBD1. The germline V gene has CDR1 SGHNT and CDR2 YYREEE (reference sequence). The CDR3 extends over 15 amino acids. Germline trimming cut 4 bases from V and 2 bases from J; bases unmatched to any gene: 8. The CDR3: CASSATGMGQETQYF. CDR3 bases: TGTGCCAGCAGCGCGACAGGGATGGGGCAAGAGACCCAGTACTTC.

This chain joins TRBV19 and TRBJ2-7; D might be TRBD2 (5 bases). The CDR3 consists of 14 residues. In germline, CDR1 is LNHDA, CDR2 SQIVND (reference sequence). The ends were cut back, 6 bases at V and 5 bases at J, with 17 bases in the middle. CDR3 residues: CASSGSGTIDEQYF. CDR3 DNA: TGTGCCAGTAGCGGCTCGGGAACAATCGACGAGCAGTACTTC.

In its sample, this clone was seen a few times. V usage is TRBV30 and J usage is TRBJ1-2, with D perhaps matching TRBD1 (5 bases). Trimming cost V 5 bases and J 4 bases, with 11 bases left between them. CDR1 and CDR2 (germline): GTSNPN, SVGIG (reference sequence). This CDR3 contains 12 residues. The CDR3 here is CAWAQALYGYTF. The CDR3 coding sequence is TGTGCCTGGGCACAGGCGCTCTATGGCTACACCTTC.

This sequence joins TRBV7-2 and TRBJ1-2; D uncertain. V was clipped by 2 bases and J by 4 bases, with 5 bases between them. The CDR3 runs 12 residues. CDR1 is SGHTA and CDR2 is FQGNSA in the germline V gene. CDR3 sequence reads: CASSLYGYGYTF. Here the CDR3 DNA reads TGTGCCAGCAGCTTATACGGCTATGGCTACACCTTC.

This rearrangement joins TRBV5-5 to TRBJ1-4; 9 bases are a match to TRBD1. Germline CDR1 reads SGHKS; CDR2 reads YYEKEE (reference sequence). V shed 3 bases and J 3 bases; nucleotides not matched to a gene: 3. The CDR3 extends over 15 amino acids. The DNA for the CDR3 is TGTGCCAGCAGCTCATGGACAGGGGCTAATGAAAAACTGTTTTTT. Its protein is CASSSWTGANEKLFF. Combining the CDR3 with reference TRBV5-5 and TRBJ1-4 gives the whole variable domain DAGVTQSPTHLIKTRGQQVTLRCSPISGHKSVSWYQQVLGQGPQFIFQYYEKEERGRGNFPDRFSARQFPNYSSELNVNALLLGDSALYLCASSSWTGANEKLFFGSGTQLSVL.

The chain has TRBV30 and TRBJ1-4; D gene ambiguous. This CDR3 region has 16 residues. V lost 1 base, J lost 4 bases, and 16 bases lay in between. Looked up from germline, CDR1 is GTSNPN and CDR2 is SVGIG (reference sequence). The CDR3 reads CAWSGAGAQRNEKLFF. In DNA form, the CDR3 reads TGTGCCTGGAGTGGGGCGGGTGCCCAGCGTAATGAAAAACTGTTTTTT.

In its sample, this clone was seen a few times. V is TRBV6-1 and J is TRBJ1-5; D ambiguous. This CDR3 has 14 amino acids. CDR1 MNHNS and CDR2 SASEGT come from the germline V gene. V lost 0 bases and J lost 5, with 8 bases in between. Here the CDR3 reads CASSEATGDQPQHF. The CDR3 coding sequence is TGTGCCAGCAGTGAAGCAACGGGAGATCAGCCCCAGCATTTT.